This TCR beta chain was retrieved from a study of HIV-infected patients and healthy controls. Reverse transcription used 500 to 550 ng RNA and constant-region primers for alpha and beta. Alpha and beta chain libraries were made separately by chain-specific third strand synthesis with multiplexing indices. TCRdb re-called the 5' RACE reads with MiXCR, one entry per CDR3 protein. The sample comprises about 9,700 distinct CDR3 sequences, 8% of which are singletons, and roughly 3.6% rests with the top ten. The repertoire came from unfractionated whole blood and reflected all unsorted peripheral T cells. V gave up 3 bases and J gave up 1 base, with 6 bases separating them. Germline CDR1 and CDR2: KGHSH and LQKENI. This CDR3 is built from 13 residues. This clonotype occurred many times.

Sample: blood. The source of this sequence is an adult in good health. J is TRBJ1-1 and V is TRBV18; D is uncertain. For the CDR3, the DNA is TGTGCCAGCTCACCCGCAGCGAACACTGAAGCTTTCTTT. This codes for CASSPAANTEAFF.